This T cell receptor beta chain was sequenced during a study of blood T cell repertoires in COVID-19. Authors' analysis steps: Estimated nucleated cell counts came from reference gene primer amplification. TCRdb's table, derived via immunoSEQ multiplex PCR, lists solely in-frame clones and lacks some. The D gene and trimming were derived from the DNA, and the V and J assignments and clone size from that table. This table has more than 85,000 clones, roughly 87% appearing once. This clone occurred once. CDR1 and CDR2 (germline): MNHEY, SMNVEV (reference sequence). The CDR3 length is 12 residues. V lost 3 bases, J lost 8 bases, and 5 bases lay in between.

J is TRBJ1-6 and V is TRBV27; D ambiguous. This TCR derives from a woman aged 45 to 65 with COVID-19, enrolled during active disease. The sequenced material came from peripheral blood. CDR3 bases: TGTGCCAGCAGTTTCGGGGATTCACCCCTCCACTTT. Amino acid sequence: CASSFGDSPLHF.